These 27 T cell receptor beta chains share one sample of origin, sequenced in a study of blood T cell repertoires in COVID-19. Here immunoSEQ multiplex PCR was the method, and the copy in TCRdb shows in-frame clones only, minus some. The repertoire holds 250,000 to 350,000 clones, 92% seen once, with about 18% in the top ten. Input material: PBMCs or T cells enriched from blood (not recorded which). These receptors all come from a woman in her 30s who had recovered from COVID-19.

The CDR3 region is CASSWAGGANTGELFF. In nucleotides, the CDR3 is TGTGCCAGCAGCTGGGCCGGCGGGGCGAACACCGGGGAGCTGTTTTTT. The chain recombines TRBV7-3 with TRBJ2-2, with D possibly being TRBD2 (6 bases). Deletions cut 4 bases from V and 0 bases from J, with 12 bases between. The V gene's germline CDR1 is SGHTA and CDR2 FQGTGA. The CDR3 runs 16 residues.

The J gene is TRBJ2-1, the V gene TRBV4-2; the match to TRBD2 covers 14 bases. The V and J ends lost 4 bases and 0 bases, in that order; junction bases with no gene match: 2. CDR1 is LGHNA and CDR2 is YNFKEQ in the germline V gene. The CDR3 sequence is 17 residues long. CDR3 amino acids: CASSRGLAGGSYNEQFF. The CDR3 DNA sequence: TGTGCCAGCAGCCGAGGACTAGCGGGGGGCTCCTACAATGAGCAGTTCTTC.

This clone showed up just a few times. CDR3: CASSWPLAGDSIGTGELFF. CDR3 DNA sequence: TGTGCCAGCAGCTGGCCACTAGCGGGAGATTCAATAGGCACCGGGGAGCTGTTTTTT. The chain employs TRBV7-9 and TRBJ2-2; 11 bases align to TRBD2. The CDR3 spans 19 residues. V lost 4 bases to trimming and J lost 4 bases; unmatched junction nucleotides: 14. Germline CDR1 reads SEHNR; CDR2 reads FQNEAQ (reference sequence).

This clone has just one count. V and J are TRBV27 and TRBJ1-1, with TRBD1 matching 8 bases. With 2 bases clipped from V and 0 bases from J, the junction kept 2 bases outside the gene matches. Germline V gene lookup returns CDR1 MNHEY and CDR2 SMNVEV (reference sequence). The CDR3 has 15 amino acids. CDR3 region: CASSLGTGLNTEAFF. In nucleotides, the CDR3 is TGTGCCAGCAGTTTAGGGACAGGACTGAACACTGAAGCTTTCTTT.

V gene TRBV18 combines with J gene TRBJ2-2; 9 bases line up with TRBD1. The CDR3 is 16 amino acids. Germline lookup yields CDR1 KGHSH and CDR2 LQKENI. V lost 3 bases to trimming and J lost 3 bases; unmatched junction nucleotides: 5. The CDR3 spells CASSPGTGLDTGELFF. The CDR3, as DNA: TGTGCCAGCTCACCCGGGACAGGGCTGGACACCGGGGAGCTGTTTTTT.

This clone was seen a handful of times. This rearrangement joins TRBV27 to TRBJ2-7; 9 nucleotides line up with TRBD2. The V and J ends lost 6 bases and 4 bases, in that order; junction bases with no gene match: 4. Germline V gene data show CDR1 as MNHEY and CDR2 as SMNVEV (reference sequence). The CDR3 contains 13 residues. CDR3 amino acids: CASRSSGVYEQYF. The CDR3 DNA sequence: TGTGCCAGCAGGTCTAGCGGGGTTTACGAGCAGTACTTC.

The gene calls are TRBV27 and TRBJ2-7; TRBD2 might be the D (6 bases). The CDR3 sequence is 14 residues long. CDR1 and CDR2 (germline): MNHEY, SMNVEV (reference sequence). The V and J ends lost 3 bases and 3 bases respectively, with 12 bases between them. Here the CDR3 reads CASSFTGSHYEQYF. For the CDR3, the DNA is TGTGCCAGCAGTTTCACCGGGAGCCACTACGAGCAGTACTTC.

The chain uses TRBV3-1 (or the pseudogene TRBV3-2) and TRBJ2-1, with D possibly being TRBD1 (6 bases). The CDR3 length is 14 residues. Between the trimmed V and J ends, which lost 6 bases and 3 bases, there was a span of 12 bases. Germline values: CDR1 LGHDT, CDR2 YNNKEL (reference sequence). CDR3 nucleotides: TGTGCCAGCAGACCACGGGACAACTACAATGAGCAGTTCTTC. Amino acids: CASRPRDNYNEQFF.

The chain links TRBV7-2 to TRBJ1-2, with 8 bases lining up with TRBD1. The CDR3 covers 13 residues. V dropped 4 bases and J dropped 8; count of bases not matched to a gene: 6. Germline assignment: CDR1 SGHTA and CDR2 FQGNSA. As DNA, the CDR3 is TGTGCCAGCAGCTCAGGACAGGGAGGAGGCTACACCTTC. Protein sequence: CASSSGQGGGYTF. The whole variable domain, filled in from reference TRBV7-2 and TRBJ1-2, reads GAGVSQSPSNKVTEKGKDVELRCDPISGHTALYWYRQSLGQGLEFLIYFQGNSAPDKSGLPSDRFSAERTGGSVSTLTIQRTQQEDSAVYLCASSSGQGGGYTFGSGTRLTVV.

This clone was detected once. The chain links TRBV27 to TRBJ2-7; a weak D match, TRBD2 (5 bases). The CDR3 contains 13 residues. The ends were cut back, 6 bases at V and 1 base at J, with 10 bases in the middle. Germline loops: CDR1 MNHEY, CDR2 SMNVEV (reference sequence). The CDR3 DNA reads TGTGCCAGCAGCGACTACCCTTCCTACGAGCAGTACTTC. This translates into CASSDYPSYEQYF.

The chain recombines TRBV21-1 with TRBJ2-7; the DNA was not used to check the table's D call, TRBD1. TRBV21-1 is an annotated pseudogene. The CDR3 length is 17 residues. The DNA for the CDR3 is TGTGCCAGCAGCAAAGATGGCCCGGGACAGCCCTCCTACGAGCAGTACTTC. This sequence encodes CASSKDGPGQPSYEQYF.

This clone was picked up one time. J is TRBJ1-1 and V is TRBV28; 7 bases agree with TRBD1. The germline V gene encodes CDR1 MDHEN and CDR2 SYDVKM. Unmatched junction bases numbered 19, after V lost 8 bases and J lost 4 bases. CDR3 length equals 17 residues. This chain's CDR3 is CASSRTGKRIYTTEAFF. CDR3 bases: TGTGCCAGCTCAAGGACAGGAAAGAGAATATATACCACTGAAGCTTTCTTT. The full variable domain, completed using reference TRBV28 and TRBJ1-1, is DVKVTQSSRYLVKRTGEKVFLECVQDMDHENMFWYRQDPGLGLRLIYFSYDVKMKEKGDIPEGYSVSREKKERFSLILESASTNQTSMYLCASSRTGKRIYTTEAFFGQGTRLTVV.

The rearrangement links TRBV5-6 to TRBJ1-2; TRBD1 might be the D (5 bases). The germline CDR1 and CDR2 sequences are SGHDT and YYEEEE. Deletions cut 4 bases from V and 7 bases from J, with 14 bases between. The length of the CDR3 is 13 residues. The CDR3 coding sequence is TGTGCCAGCAGCGGGGCTTTTGGGGTTGGCTACACCTTC. Protein: CASSGAFGVGYTF.

This clone came up once. The chain combines TRBV5-4 with TRBJ1-2; D is unclear. Looked up from germline, CDR1 is SGHNT and CDR2 is YYREEE (reference sequence). Deletions cut 1 base from V and 4 bases from J, with 8 bases between. The CDR3 length is 13 residues. The CDR3 protein is CASSLKGVYGYTF. The CDR3 bases are TGTGCCAGCAGCTTGAAGGGAGTCTATGGCTACACCTTC.

CDR3 region: CASSQVGGTPEQYF. Here the CDR3 DNA reads TGTGCCAGCAGCCAAGTGGGGGGTACCCCCGAGCAGTACTTC. The V and J genes are TRBV4-2 and TRBJ2-7, with a possible D match to TRBD2 (6 bases). This CDR3 is 14 amino acids long. CDR1 is LGHNA, CDR2 YNFKEQ, per germline. Trimming took off 1 base at V and 6 bases at J, with 13 bases between the two ends.

CDR3 protein: CASSDLGTGPQETQYF. CDR3 nucleotide sequence: TGTGCCAGTAGTGACCTCGGGACAGGCCCTCAGGAGACCCAGTACTTC. This rearrangement joins TRBV19 to TRBJ2-5; TRBD1 agrees at 8 bases. Trimming removed 5 bases from V and 5 bases from J; junction bases left unmatched: 13. The CDR3 is 16 amino acids. Germline V gene lookup returns CDR1 LNHDA and CDR2 SQIVND (reference sequence).

The chain recombines TRBV2 with TRBJ1-2; D not resolved. CDR3 size: 14 residues. The V gene's germline CDR1 is SNHLY and CDR2 FYNNEI. V lost 0 bases and J 5 bases, leaving 10 bases between the germline ends. The CDR3 DNA reads TGTGCCAGCAGTGAAGCCGGAGGGAGTTATGGCTACACCTTC. It encodes CASSEAGGSYGYTF.

The V call is TRBV28, the J call TRBJ2-2, with TRBD2 as a possible D gene (5 bases). Trimming took off 5 bases at V and 5 bases at J, with 15 bases between the two ends. Germline loops: CDR1 MDHEN, CDR2 SYDVKM. This CDR3 is built from 15 residues. The CDR3 here is CASSAGSGGTGELFF. The DNA for the CDR3 is TGTGCCAGCAGTGCCGGGTCAGGAGGAACCGGGGAGCTGTTTTTT.

The chain couples TRBV19 to TRBJ2-1; D is unresolved. Germline V gives CDR1 LNHDA, CDR2 SQIVND (reference sequence). The V end lost 5 bases, the J end lost 9 bases, and 8 bases lay between the germline ends. This CDR3 region has 11 residues. CDR3 region: CASSAGSEQFF. In nucleotides, the CDR3 is TGTGCCAGTAGTGCCGGGTCTGAGCAGTTCTTC.

The V and J genes are TRBV2 and TRBJ1-2, with D tentatively TRBD1 (6 bases). This CDR3 comprises 14 residues. The germline V gene encodes CDR1 SNHLY and CDR2 FYNNEI. The V and J ends lost 4 bases and 4 bases respectively, with 13 bases between them. CDR3 nucleotides: TGTGCCAGCAGTGCCACAGGGCTCGGCTATGGCTACACCTTC. Its translation: CASSATGLGYGYTF.

V is TRBV18 and J is TRBJ1-2; D ambiguous. The germline CDR1 and CDR2 sequences are KGHSH and LQKENI. V was cut by 3 bases and J by 2 bases, with 10 bases left in between. CDR3 length equals 14 residues. CDR3 in DNA: TGTGCCAGCTCACCCCAACACCGAAACTATGGCTACACCTTC. This translates into CASSPQHRNYGYTF.

This clone was seen only once. The chain combines TRBV7-4 with TRBJ1-4; TRBD1 is a possible D gene (6 bases). Germline values: CDR1 SGHVT, CDR2 SQSDAQ. The CDR3 covers 16 residues. Trimming shortened V by 5 bases and J by 0 bases, and 13 bases separated the two germline ends. As DNA, the CDR3 is TGTGCCAGCAGCCCCGGACAGTCCACAACTAATGAAAAACTGTTTTTT. Encoded protein: CASSPGQSTTNEKLFF.

This clone was recorded a few times. The V call is TRBV28, the J call TRBJ1-1; D gene uncertain. This CDR3 contains 12 residues. Looked up from germline, CDR1 is MDHEN and CDR2 is SYDVKM. V lost 6 bases and J 1 base, leaving 6 bases between the germline ends. The CDR3 nucleotides are TGTGCCAGCAGAACAACGAACACTGAAGCTTTCTTT. The encoded protein is CASRTTNTEAFF.

The V gene is TRBV19, the J gene TRBJ2-3, with a tentative D call TRBD2 (7 bases). In germline, CDR1 is LNHDA, CDR2 SQIVND (reference sequence). Trimming stripped 2 bases from V and 0 bases from J, with 18 bases between. The CDR3 contains 18 residues. As DNA, the CDR3 is TGTGCCAGTAGTATAATGGGGAGGGGGTTCTGGAGCACAGATACGCAGTATTTT. Translating it yields CASSIMGRGFWSTDTQYF.

The chain carries TRBV5-1 and TRBJ2-3, with 10 bases lining up with TRBD1. Germline CDR1 is SGHRS and CDR2 is YFSETQ. With V trimmed by 4 bases and J by 5 bases, 4 bases remained unmatched. CDR3 length: 14 residues. CDR3 nucleotide sequence: TGCGCCAGCAGCATAGGACAGGGGGAAGATACGCAGTATTTT. Amino acids: CASSIGQGEDTQYF.

The chain joins TRBV6-5 to TRBJ2-3; the match to TRBD2 covers 8 bases. CDR1 and CDR2 (germline): MNHEY, SVGAGI. There are 15 residues in the CDR3. Unmatched junction bases numbered 9, after V lost 5 bases and J lost 5 bases. The CDR3 sequence is CASSPTGGSVDTQYF. CDR3 DNA: TGTGCCAGCAGTCCGACGGGAGGGTCGGTAGATACGCAGTATTTT.

V and J are TRBV4-3 and TRBJ2-1; tentatively, D is TRBD1 (5 bases). The V end lost 5 bases, the J end lost 4 bases, and 12 bases lay between the germline ends. Germline assignment: CDR1 LGHNA and CDR2 YSLEER. The CDR3 is made up of 14 amino acids. CDR3 sequence reads: CASSRGSEYNEQFF. In DNA form, the CDR3 reads TGCGCCAGCAGCAGGGGTTCAGAATACAATGAGCAGTTCTTC.